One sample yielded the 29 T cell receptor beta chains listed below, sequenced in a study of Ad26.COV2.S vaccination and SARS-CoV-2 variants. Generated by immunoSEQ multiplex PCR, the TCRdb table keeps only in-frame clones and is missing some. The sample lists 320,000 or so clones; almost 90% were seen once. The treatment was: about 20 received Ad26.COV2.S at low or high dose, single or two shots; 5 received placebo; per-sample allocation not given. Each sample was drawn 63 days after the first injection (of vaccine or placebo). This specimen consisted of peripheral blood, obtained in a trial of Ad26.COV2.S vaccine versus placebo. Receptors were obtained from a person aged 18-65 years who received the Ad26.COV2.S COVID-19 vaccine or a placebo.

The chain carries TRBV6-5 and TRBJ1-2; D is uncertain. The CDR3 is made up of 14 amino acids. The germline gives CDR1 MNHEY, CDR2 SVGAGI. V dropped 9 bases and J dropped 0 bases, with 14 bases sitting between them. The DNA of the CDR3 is TGTGCCAGTAAAGGGTTTCGGGCTAACTATGGCTACACCTTC. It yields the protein CASKGFRANYGYTF.

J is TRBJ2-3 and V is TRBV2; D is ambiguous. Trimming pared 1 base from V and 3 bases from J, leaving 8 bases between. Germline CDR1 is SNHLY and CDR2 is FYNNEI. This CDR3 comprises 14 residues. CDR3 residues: CASSEVLGTDTQYF. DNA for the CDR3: TGTGCCAGCAGTGAAGTGTTAGGAACAGATACGCAGTATTTT.

The CDR3 bases are TGTGCCAGCAGTGGACTAATAAATGAGCAGTTCTTC. This encodes CASSGLINEQFF. This rearrangement joins TRBV12-3 or TRBV12-4 to TRBJ2-1, with a weak D call TRBD2 (6 bases). There are 12 residues in the CDR3. The V end lost 5 bases, the J end lost 7 bases, and 9 bases lay between the germline ends.

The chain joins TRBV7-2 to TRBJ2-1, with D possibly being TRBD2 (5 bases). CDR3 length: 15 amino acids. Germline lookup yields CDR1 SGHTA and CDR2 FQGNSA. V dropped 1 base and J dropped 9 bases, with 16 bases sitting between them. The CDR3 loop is CASSLDGNEVSEQFF. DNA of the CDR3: TGTGCCAGCAGCTTAGACGGGAACGAGGTGAGTGAGCAGTTCTTC. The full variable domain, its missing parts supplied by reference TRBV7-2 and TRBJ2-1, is GAGVSQSPSNKVTEKGKDVELRCDPISGHTALYWYRQSLGQGLEFLIYFQGNSAPDKSGLPSDRFSAERTGGSVSTLTIQRTQQEDSAVYLCASSLDGNEVSEQFFGPGTRLTVL.

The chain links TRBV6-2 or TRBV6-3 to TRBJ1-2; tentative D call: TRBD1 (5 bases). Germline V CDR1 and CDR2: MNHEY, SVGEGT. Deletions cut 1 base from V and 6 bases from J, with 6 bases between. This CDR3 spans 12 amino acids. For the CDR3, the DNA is TGTGCCAGCAGTTACTTAGGGGATGGCTACACCTTC. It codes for CASSYLGDGYTF.

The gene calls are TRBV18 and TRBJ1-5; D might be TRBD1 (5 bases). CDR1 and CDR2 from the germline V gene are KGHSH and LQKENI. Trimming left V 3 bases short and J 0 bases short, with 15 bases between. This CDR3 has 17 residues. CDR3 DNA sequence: TGTGCCAGCTCACCCCTTGGGGGAACCTATAGCAATCAGCCCCAGCATTTT. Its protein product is CASSPLGGTYSNQPQHF.

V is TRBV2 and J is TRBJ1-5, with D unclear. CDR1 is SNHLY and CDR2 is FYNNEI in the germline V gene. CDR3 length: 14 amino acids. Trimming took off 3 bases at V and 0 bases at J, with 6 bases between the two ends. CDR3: CASSENYSNQPQHF. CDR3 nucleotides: TGTGCCAGCAGTGAGAATTATAGCAATCAGCCCCAGCATTTT.

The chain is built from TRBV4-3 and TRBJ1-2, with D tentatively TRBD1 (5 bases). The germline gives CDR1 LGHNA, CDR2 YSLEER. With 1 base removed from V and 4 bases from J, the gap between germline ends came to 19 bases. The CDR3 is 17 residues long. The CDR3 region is CASSQGVWGSSSYGYTF. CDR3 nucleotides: TGCGCCAGCAGCCAAGGAGTTTGGGGCAGCTCAAGCTATGGCTACACCTTC.

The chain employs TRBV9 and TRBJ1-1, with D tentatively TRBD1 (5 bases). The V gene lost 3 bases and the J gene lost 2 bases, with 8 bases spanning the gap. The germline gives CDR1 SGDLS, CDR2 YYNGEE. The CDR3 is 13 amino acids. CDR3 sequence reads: CASSEGPNTEAFF. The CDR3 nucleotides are TGTGCCAGCAGCGAGGGGCCCAACACTGAAGCTTTCTTT.

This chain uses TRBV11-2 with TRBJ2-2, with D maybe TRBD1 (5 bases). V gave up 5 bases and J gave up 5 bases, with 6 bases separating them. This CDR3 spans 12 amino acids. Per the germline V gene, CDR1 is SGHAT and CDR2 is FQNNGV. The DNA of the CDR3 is TGTGCCAGCAGCAGGGGTACCGGGGAGCTGTTTTTT. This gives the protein CASSRGTGELFF.

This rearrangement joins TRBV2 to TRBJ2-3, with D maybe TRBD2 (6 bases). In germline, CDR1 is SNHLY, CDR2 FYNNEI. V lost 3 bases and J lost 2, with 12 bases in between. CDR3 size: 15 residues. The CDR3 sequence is CASSDLGGPTDTQYF. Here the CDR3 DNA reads TGTGCCAGCAGTGACTTGGGGGGACCCACAGATACGCAGTATTTT.

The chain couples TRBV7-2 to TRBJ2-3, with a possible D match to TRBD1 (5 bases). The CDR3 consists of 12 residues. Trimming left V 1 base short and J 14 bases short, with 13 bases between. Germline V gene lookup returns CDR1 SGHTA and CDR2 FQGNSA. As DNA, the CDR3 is TGTGCCAGCAGCTTAGGTTTAGGGGTGGGGTATTTT. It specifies CASSLGLGVGYF. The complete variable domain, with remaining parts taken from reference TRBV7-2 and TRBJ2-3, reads GAGVSQSPSNKVTEKGKDVELRCDPISGHTALYWYRQSLGQGLEFLIYFQGNSAPDKSGLPSDRFSAERTGGSVSTLTIQRTQQEDSAVYLCASSLGLGVGYFGPGTRLTVL.

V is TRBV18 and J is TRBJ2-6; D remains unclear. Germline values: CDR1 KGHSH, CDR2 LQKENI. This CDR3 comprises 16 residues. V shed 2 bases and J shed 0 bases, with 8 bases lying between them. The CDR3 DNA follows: TGTGCCAGCTCACCAGGGCGCCTCTCTGGGGCCAACGTCCTGACTTTC. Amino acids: CASSPGRLSGANVLTF.

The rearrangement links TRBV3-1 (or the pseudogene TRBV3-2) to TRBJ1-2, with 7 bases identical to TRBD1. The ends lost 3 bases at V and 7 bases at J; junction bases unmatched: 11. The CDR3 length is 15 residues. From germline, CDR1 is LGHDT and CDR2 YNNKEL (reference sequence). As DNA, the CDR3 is TGTGCCAGCAGCCATCTACAGGGGCCCAGCGGTGGCTACACCTTC. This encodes CASSHLQGPSGGYTF.

The CDR3: CASSIGGPGGSNQPQHF. CDR3 in DNA: TGTGCCAGTAGTATAGGGGGGCCAGGGGGTAGCAATCAGCCCCAGCATTTT. The J gene is TRBJ1-5, the V gene TRBV19; TRBD1 aligns across 7 bases. The CDR3 has 17 residues. The V segment lost 1 base and the J segment 0 bases; nucleotides outside the gene matches: 6. Germline CDR1 and CDR2: LNHDA and SQIVND (reference sequence).

DNA of the CDR3: TGTGCCAGCACCCAGAACTGGAACACTGAAGCTTTCTTT. Translating it yields CASTQNWNTEAFF. The genes are TRBV12-3 or TRBV12-4 and TRBJ1-1; D gene ambiguous. This CDR3 contains 13 residues. V dropped 7 bases and J dropped 1 base, with 10 bases sitting between them.

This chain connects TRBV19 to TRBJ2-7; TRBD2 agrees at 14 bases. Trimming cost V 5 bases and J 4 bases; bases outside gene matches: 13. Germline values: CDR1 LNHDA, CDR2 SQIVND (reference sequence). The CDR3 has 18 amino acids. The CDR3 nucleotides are TGTGCCAGTAGTCCCGGGACTAGCGGGAGTCTTATGCAGTACGAGCAGTACTTC. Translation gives CASSPGTSGSLMQYEQYF.

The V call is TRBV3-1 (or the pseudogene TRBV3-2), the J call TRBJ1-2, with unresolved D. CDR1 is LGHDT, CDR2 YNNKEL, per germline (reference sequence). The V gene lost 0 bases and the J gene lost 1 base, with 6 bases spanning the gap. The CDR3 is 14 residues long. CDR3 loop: CASSQEEGNYGYTF. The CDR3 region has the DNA TGTGCCAGCAGCCAAGAGGAGGGTAACTATGGCTACACCTTC.

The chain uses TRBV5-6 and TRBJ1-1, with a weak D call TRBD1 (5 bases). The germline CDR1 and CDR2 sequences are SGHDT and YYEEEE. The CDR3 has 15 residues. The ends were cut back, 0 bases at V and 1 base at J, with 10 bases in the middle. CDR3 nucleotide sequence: TGTGCCAGCAGCTTGGGAGGGGTGGGGAACACTGAAGCTTTCTTT. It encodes CASSLGGVGNTEAFF.

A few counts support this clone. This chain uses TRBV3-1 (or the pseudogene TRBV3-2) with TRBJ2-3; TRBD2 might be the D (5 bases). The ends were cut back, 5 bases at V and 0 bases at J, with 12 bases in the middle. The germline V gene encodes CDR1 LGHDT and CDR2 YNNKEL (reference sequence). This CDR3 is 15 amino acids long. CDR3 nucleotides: TGTGCCAGCAGCACGGGGTCGTCTAGCACAGATACGCAGTATTTT. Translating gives CASSTGSSSTDTQYF.

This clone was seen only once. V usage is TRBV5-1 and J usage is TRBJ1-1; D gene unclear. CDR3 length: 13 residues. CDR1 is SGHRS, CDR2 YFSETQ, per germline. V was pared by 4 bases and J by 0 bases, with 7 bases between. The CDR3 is CASSDGMNTEAFF. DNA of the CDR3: TGCGCCAGCAGCGACGGAATGAACACTGAAGCTTTCTTT.

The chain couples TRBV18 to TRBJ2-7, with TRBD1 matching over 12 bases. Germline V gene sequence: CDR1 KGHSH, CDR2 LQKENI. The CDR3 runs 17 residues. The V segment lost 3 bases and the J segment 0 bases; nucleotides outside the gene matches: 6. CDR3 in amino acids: CASSPGTGGRSSYEQYV. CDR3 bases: TGTGCCAGCTCACCGGGGACAGGGGGCCGAAGCTCCTACGAGCAGTACGTC.

CDR3 loop: CASSHSGTLRTLNTEAFF. In DNA form, the CDR3 reads TGTGCCAGCAGCCACTCCGGGACCCTCCGCACCTTGAACACTGAAGCTTTCTTT. The chain recombines TRBV7-9 with TRBJ1-1, with D tentatively TRBD1 (5 bases). V lost 5 bases, J lost 0 bases, and 22 bases lay in between. Germline-derived CDR1 and CDR2 are SEHNR and FQNEAQ (reference sequence). The CDR3 contains 18 residues.

This CDR3 reads CASSYRINRDDEQFF. DNA of the CDR3: TGTGCCAGCAGTTACCGCATCAACAGGGACGATGAGCAGTTCTTC. This chain links TRBV6-5 with TRBJ2-1; D is possibly TRBD1 (6 bases). Trimming stripped 2 bases from V and 8 bases from J, with 16 bases between. The length of the CDR3 is 15 residues. CDR1 MNHEY and CDR2 SVGAGI come from the germline V gene.

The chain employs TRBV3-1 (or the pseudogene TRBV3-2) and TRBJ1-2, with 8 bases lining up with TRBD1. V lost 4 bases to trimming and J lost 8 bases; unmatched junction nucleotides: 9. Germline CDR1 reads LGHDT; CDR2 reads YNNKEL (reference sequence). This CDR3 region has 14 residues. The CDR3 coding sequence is TGTGCCAGCAGCCGCGTTGACAGGGGACAAGGCTACACCTTC. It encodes CASSRVDRGQGYTF.

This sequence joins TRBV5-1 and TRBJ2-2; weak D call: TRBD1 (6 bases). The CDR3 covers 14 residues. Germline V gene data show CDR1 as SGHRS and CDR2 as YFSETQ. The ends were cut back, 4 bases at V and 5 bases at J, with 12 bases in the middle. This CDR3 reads CASSRVGGTGELFF. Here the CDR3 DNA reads TGCGCCAGCAGCCGAGTAGGGGGAACCGGGGAGCTGTTTTTT.

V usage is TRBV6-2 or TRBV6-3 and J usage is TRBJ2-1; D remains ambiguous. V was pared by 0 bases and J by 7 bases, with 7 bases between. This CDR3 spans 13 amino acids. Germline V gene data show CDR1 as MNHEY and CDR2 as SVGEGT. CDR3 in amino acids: CASSYSLGNEQFF. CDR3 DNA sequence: TGTGCCAGCAGTTACTCGTTGGGGAATGAGCAGTTCTTC.

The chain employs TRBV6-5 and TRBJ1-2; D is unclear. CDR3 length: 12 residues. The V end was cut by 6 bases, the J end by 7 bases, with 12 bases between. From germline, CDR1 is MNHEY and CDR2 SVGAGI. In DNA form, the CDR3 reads TGTGCCAGCAGCGGTGGCAAGGGTGGCTACACCTTC. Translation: CASSGGKGGYTF.

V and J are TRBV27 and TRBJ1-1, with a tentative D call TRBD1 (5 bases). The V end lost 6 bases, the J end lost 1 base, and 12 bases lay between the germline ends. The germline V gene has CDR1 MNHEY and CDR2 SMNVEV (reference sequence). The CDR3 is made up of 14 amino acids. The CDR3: CASSLGRGNTEAFF. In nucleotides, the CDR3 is TGTGCCAGCAGCCTAGGGAGGGGGAACACTGAAGCTTTCTTT.